This TCR beta chain was captured by sequencing in a study of T cells in Graves' hyperthyroidism and ophthalmopathy. Study details: Initial diagnosis, before any treatment, was when peripheral blood was collected.

The CDR3 is 17 residues long. Germline V lookup: CDR1 KGHDR, CDR2 SFDVKD. V shed 3 bases and J 4 bases; nucleotides not matched to a gene: 13. The PBMCs studied were ones that came from about 10 ml fresh peripheral blood. TCR beta CDR3 sequences were amplified from RNA transcripts. The HTBI primer set drove a first-round RT-PCR of the TCR CDR3. TCRdb independently ran MiXCR on the multiplex PCR reads; one entry per CDR3 protein. The table includes 390,000 or so distinct CDR3 sequences, about 15% detected once. The sequenced material came from blood. V is TRBV24-1 and J is TRBJ2-5; TRBD1 matches at 7 bases. This receptor was identified in a man between 18 and 29 years old with Graves' ophthalmopathy. The chain's CDR3 is CATSDTSGTALGETQYF. The CDR3, as DNA: TGTGCCACCAGTGATACCTCCGGGACAGCTTTAGGAGAGACCCAGTACTTC.